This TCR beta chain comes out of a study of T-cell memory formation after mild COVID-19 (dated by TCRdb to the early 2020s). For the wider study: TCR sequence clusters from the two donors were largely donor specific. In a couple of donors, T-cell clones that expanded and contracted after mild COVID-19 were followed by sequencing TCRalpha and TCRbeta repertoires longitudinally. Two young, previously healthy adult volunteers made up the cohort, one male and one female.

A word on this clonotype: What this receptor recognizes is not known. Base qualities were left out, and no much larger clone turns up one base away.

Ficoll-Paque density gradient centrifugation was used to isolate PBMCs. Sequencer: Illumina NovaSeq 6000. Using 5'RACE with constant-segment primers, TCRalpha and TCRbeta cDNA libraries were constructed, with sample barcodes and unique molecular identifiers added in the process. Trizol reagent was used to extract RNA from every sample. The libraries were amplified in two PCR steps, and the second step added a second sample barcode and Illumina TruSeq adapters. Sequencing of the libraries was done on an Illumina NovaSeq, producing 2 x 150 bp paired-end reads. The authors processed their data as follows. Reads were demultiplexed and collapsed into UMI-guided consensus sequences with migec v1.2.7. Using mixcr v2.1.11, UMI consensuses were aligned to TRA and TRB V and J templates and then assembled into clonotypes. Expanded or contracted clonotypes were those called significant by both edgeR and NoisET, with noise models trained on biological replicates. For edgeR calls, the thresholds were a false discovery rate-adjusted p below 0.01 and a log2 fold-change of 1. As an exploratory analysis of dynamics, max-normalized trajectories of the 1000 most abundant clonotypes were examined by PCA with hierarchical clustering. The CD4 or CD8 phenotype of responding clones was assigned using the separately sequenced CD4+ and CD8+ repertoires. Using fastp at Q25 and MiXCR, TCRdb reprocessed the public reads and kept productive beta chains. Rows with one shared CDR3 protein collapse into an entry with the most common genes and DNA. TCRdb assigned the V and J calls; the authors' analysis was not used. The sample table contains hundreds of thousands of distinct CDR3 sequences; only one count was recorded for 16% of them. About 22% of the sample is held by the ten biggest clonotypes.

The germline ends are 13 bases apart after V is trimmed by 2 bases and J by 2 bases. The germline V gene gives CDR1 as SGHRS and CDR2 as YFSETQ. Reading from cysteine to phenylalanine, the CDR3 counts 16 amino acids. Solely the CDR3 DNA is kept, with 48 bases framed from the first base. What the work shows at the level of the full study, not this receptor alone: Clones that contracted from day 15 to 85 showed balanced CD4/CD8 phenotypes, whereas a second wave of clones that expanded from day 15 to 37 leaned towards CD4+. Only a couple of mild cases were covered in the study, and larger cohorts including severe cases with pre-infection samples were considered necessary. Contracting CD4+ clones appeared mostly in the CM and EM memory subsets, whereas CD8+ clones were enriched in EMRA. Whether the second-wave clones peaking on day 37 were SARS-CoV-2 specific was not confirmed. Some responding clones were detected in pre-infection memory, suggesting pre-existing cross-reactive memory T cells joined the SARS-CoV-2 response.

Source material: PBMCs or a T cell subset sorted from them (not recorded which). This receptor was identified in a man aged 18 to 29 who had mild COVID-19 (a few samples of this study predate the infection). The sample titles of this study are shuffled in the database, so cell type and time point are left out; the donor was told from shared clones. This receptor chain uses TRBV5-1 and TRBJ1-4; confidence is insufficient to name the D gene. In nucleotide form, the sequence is TGCGCCAGCAGCTTCGCCCGTTGGTCTACTAATGAAAAACTGTTTTTT. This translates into CASSFARWSTNEKLFF. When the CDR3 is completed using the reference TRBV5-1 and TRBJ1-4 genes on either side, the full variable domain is KAGVTQTPRYLIKTRGQQVTLSCSPISGHRSVSWYQQTPGQGLQFLFEYFSETQRNKGNFPGRFSGRQFSNSRSEMNVSTLELGDSALYLCASSFARWSTNEKLFFGSGTQLSVL.